The T cell receptor beta chain described here comes from a study of radiotherapy plus CTLA-4 blockade in lung cancer (dated by TCRdb to 2016 to 2019). Context from the whole study: Objective responses occurred in more than 15% of enrolled patients, and around 29% achieved disease control. Summary of the overall study and its limitations: After treatment with radiotherapy and ipilimumab, TCR clones that came from tumors expanded in the peripheral blood. The strongest predictors of response were reported to be early dynamic shifts in blood T cell clones along with a rise in serum interferon-beta following radiation.

As regards this clone: This clone's antigen is unknown. Base qualities are not recorded, but no much larger clone differs from it by a single base.

At the junction V is shortened by 2 bases and J by 4 bases; bases outside the gene matches: 13. The germline V gene (reference sequence) specifies GTSNPN as CDR1 and SVGIG as CDR2. CDR3 length: 16 amino acids, cysteine to phenylalanine. Of the read, only the CDR3 DNA is kept; its 48 bases are in frame from base 1. Libraries were prepared through the immunoSEQ multiplex PCR assay. TCRdb took over this immuneACCESS table, retaining in-frame rearrangements with V and J assigned. Such tables are incomplete; in checked studies, under half of the missing clones stem from an unresolved V gene, and the remainder is unexplained. Counted in this sample were tens of thousands of clones; around 86% of them appeared once. Approximately 15% of the sample is held by the ten biggest clonotypes. The study tested focal radiation therapy combined with CTLA-4 blockade (ipilimumab) in patients with chemo-refractory metastatic non-small-cell lung cancer.

The sequence came from a human donor with non-small cell lung cancer that progressed on radiotherapy plus ipilimumab. The sequenced sample was peripheral blood, obtained from a patient treated with radiotherapy plus ipilimumab. Recombination linked TRBV30 to TRBJ1-2; the junction holds 7 bases that match TRBD1. Here the CDR3 is given as CAWSRTITRDSYGYTF. The DNA is as follows: TGTGCCTGGAGTCGTACCATCACCCGGGACAGCTATGGCTACACCTTC. The full variable domain, completed from the reference TRBV30 and TRBJ1-2 proteins outside the CDR3, reads SQTIHQWPATLVQPVGSPLSLECTVEGTSNPNLYWYRQAAGRGLQLLFYSVGIGQISSEVPQNLSASRPQDRQFILSSKKLLLSDSGFYLCAWSRTITRDSYGYTFGSGTRLTVV.